This TCR beta chain derives from a study of OX40 agonist ivuxolimab in advanced cancers. Study details: Of the patients, three showed partial responses, one with hepatocellular carcinoma and two with cutaneous melanoma. General observations from the study: Expanded clones were, on average, more numerous among CD8+ T cells than CD4+.

Clones were read by immunoSEQ multiplex PCR, and TCRdb kept only the in-frame ones, dropping some. The sample lists about 110,000 clones, roughly 90% occurring once. The V and J ends lost 3 bases and 7 bases respectively, with 10 bases between them. The CDR3 is 13 amino acids. Germline V CDR1 and CDR2: SGHTA, FQGNSA. A remark on this clone: Its matching antigen is unknown.

This specimen was CD4+ or CD8+ T cells sorted from blood, taken in a trial of the OX40 agonist ivuxolimab. The chain carries TRBV7-2 and TRBJ2-4; D unresolved. The sequence came from an adult with an advanced solid tumor such as melanoma, head and neck, liver or kidney cancer. This CDR3 reads CASSFPARNIQYF. The CDR3 DNA is TGTGCCAGCAGCTTCCCGGCCCGCAACATTCAGTACTTC.